This TCR beta chain was profiled in a study of blood T cell repertoires in COVID-19. Study-level background: Donors in the United States, Italy and Spain gave samples during acute or convalescent COVID-19.

Either two negative PCRs, clearance, or symptom resolution qualified Cohort 3 donors as recovered. The trim removed 2 bases at V and 5 bases at J, leaving 1 base unmatched. The CDR3 has 13 residues. Germline CDR1 SGHAT, CDR2 FQDESV (reference sequence). Here immunoSEQ multiplex PCR was the method, and the copy in TCRdb shows in-frame clones only, minus some. The table shows 200,000 to 250,000 clones, with about 85% occurring only once. The clonotype originates from a man aged 25-40 years who had recovered from COVID-19. V gene TRBV11-1 combines with J gene TRBJ2-5; 8 bases map to TRBD2. Sequencing was performed on PBMCs or T cells enriched from blood (not recorded which). The CDR3 sequence is CASSLPGGETQYF. The CDR3, as DNA: TGTGCCAGCAGCTTACCGGGGGGGGAGACCCAGTACTTC.